This T cell receptor (beta chain) was obtained from a study of regulatory T cells in long-lasting Graves disease. Study-level points and caveats: Newly diagnosed patients shared 1,000 or so public clonotypes; persistent patients shared 2,500 to 3,000.

Time point in this sample: newly diagnosed GD, antithyroid drugs for less than 3 months. There was RNA extracted from PBMCs, and the TCR library was made from it. In this sample, this clonotype turned up many times. Its antigen is not known. In building TCR beta libraries, iRepertoire HTBI primers were used together with Arm-PCR of CDR3 regions. MiXCR, run by TCRdb on the multiplex PCR reads, gives a single entry per CDR3 protein. The table includes about 540,000 distinct CDR3 sequences, about 14% detected once. Unmatched junction bases numbered 20, after V lost 4 bases and J lost 8 bases. Looked up from germline, CDR1 is KGHDR and CDR2 is SFDVKD. The CDR3 consists of 20 residues. These data were likewise used in another study, on T cells in Graves' hyperthyroidism and ophthalmopathy. That paper adds: Uncontrolled infection, other autoimmune disease, pregnancy or lactation excluded patients.

The J gene is TRBJ2-1, the V gene TRBV24-1; 12 bases fit TRBD2. This TCR came from a man aged 25 to 40 with Graves disease. The starting material was peripheral blood mononuclear cells (PBMCs), obtained at new diagnosis, from a patient treated with antithyroid drugs. CDR3: CATSDHWASGRGSGIDEQFF. The CDR3 nucleotides read TGTGCCACCAGTGACCACTGGGCTAGCGGGAGGGGATCGGGCATCGATGAGCAGTTCTTC.